The 25 T cell receptor beta chains below all came from one sample that was sequenced in a study of sequential checkpoint blockade in melanoma. The treatment: randomized to nivolumab then ipilimumab (arm A) or the reverse (arm B). Method: immunoSEQ multiplex PCR; TCRdb's copy keeps in-frame clones and lacks some. The sample consists of 15,000 to 20,000 clones, 60% to 80% of them appearing once. The sample consisted of CD8+ T cells sorted from blood (inferred from file names), taken from a patient given nivolumab and ipilimumab in sequence. Receptor source: a human donor with melanoma.

This clone turned up a few times. CDR3 nucleotides: TGCAGCGTGAGGGCCCTGTGGGAGGACTACAATGAGCAGTTCTTC. Translated, it gives CSVRALWEDYNEQFF. The rearrangement joins TRBV29-1 to TRBJ2-1; tentatively, D is TRBD2 (6 bases). Germline V gene data show CDR1 as SQVTM and CDR2 as ANQGSEA. Trimming left V 6 bases short and J 3 bases short, with 18 bases between. The CDR3 totals 15 residues.

This clone was found once. This chain joins TRBV7-2 and TRBJ2-1; 11 bases are a match to TRBD2. The CDR3 totals 15 residues. J was trimmed by 7 bases and V by 5 bases; bases with no gene match: 7. Germline CDR1 and CDR2: SGHTA and FQGNSA. CDR3 DNA: TGTGCCAGCAGCGTGACTAGCGGGGCGGGAAATGAGCAGTTCTTC. Encoded protein: CASSVTSGAGNEQFF.

The chain carries TRBV5-4 and TRBJ1-2; 8 bases are shared with TRBD1. Germline values: CDR1 SGHNT, CDR2 YYREEE (reference sequence). V shed 4 bases, J shed 6 bases, and the junction held 8 bases outside the gene matches. This CDR3 has 14 residues. CDR3 sequence (DNA): TGTGCCAGCAGCCGTGACAGGGGAAAGGATGGCTACACCTTC. It yields the protein CASSRDRGKDGYTF.

This rearrangement joins TRBV6-4 to TRBJ2-1; 9 bases are shared with TRBD2. The CDR3 runs 15 residues. Germline V CDR1 and CDR2: MRHNA, SNTAGT. V shed 3 bases, J shed 4 bases, and the junction held 4 bases outside the gene matches. In DNA, the CDR3 is TGTGCCAGCAGTGAGCTAGCGGGGACTTACAATGAGCAGTTCTTC. Its translation: CASSELAGTYNEQFF.

The V call is TRBV10-1, the J call TRBJ2-3; D is possibly TRBD1 (5 bases). V was cut by 3 bases and J by 6 bases, with 13 bases left in between. The V gene's germline CDR1 is WNHNN and CDR2 SYGVQD (reference sequence). This CDR3 comprises 14 residues. The CDR3: CASSEGQGSDTQYF. CDR3 coding DNA: TGCGCCAGCAGTGAAGGGCAGGGAAGCGATACGCAGTATTTT.

Of note for this clone: Other DNA sequences within the sample encode an identical CDR3. The chain employs TRBV5-1 and TRBJ2-3; D gene ambiguous. The CDR3 has 10 amino acids. Trimming stripped 6 bases from V and 5 bases from J, with 4 bases between. Germline lookup yields CDR1 SGHRS and CDR2 YFSETQ. The CDR3 bases are TGCGCCAGCACCGGAGATACGCAGTATTTT. It yields the protein CASTGDTQYF. Supplemented by reference TRBV5-1 and TRBJ2-3, the full variable domain reads KAGVTQTPRYLIKTRGQQVTLSCSPISGHRSVSWYQQTPGQGLQFLFEYFSETQRNKGNFPGRFSGRQFSNSRSEMNVSTLELGDSALYLCASTGDTQYFGPGTRLTVL.

The rearrangement uses TRBV27 and TRBJ2-3; TRBD1 aligns across 8 bases. The CDR3 has 15 residues. The J segment lost 2 bases and the V segment lost 5 bases, leaving 6 bases of the junction unmatched. Germline CDR1 MNHEY, CDR2 SMNVEV (reference sequence). For the CDR3, the DNA is TGTGCCAGCAGTCTGCGGACAGGGACCACAGATACGCAGTATTTT. It encodes CASSLRTGTTDTQYF.

The J gene is TRBJ2-5, the V gene TRBV9; D possibly corresponds to TRBD2 (6 bases). The CDR3 is 14 amino acids. The V end lost 3 bases, the J end lost 1 base, and 10 bases lay between the germline ends. The germline V gene encodes CDR1 SGDLS and CDR2 YYNGEE. The CDR3 region is CASSARGLQETQYF. The CDR3 DNA reads TGTGCCAGCAGCGCCCGGGGACTCCAAGAGACCCAGTACTTC.

The chain joins TRBV27 to TRBJ1-5; 7 positions agree with TRBD1. Germline CDR1 and CDR2: MNHEY and SMNVEV (reference sequence). The CDR3 runs to 15 residues. V lost 0 bases to trimming and J lost 6 bases; unmatched junction nucleotides: 5. This CDR3 reads CASSLSGTAIQPQHF. In DNA form, the CDR3 reads TGTGCCAGCAGTTTATCTGGGACAGCAATTCAGCCCCAGCATTTT.

The V gene is TRBV5-5, the J gene TRBJ2-7, with D uncertain. The CDR3 consists of 13 residues. Germline V lookup: CDR1 SGHKS, CDR2 YYEKEE (reference sequence). The V end lost 4 bases, the J end lost 4 bases, and 12 bases lay between the germline ends. The CDR3 loop reads CASSLLGDYEQYF. DNA of the CDR3: TGTGCCAGCAGCCTGCTAGGTGATTACGAGCAGTACTTC.

The chain couples TRBV5-8 to TRBJ1-1; D call uncertain. With 1 base removed from V and 8 bases from J, the gap between germline ends came to 12 bases. The CDR3 totals 13 residues. The V gene's germline CDR1 is SGHTS and CDR2 YDEGEE. The CDR3 reads CASSLRGNTEAFF. DNA of the CDR3: TGTGCCAGCAGCTTGAGAGGAAATACCGAAGCTTTCTTT. Looking up the rest from reference TRBV5-8 and TRBJ1-1 gives the full variable domain: EAGVTQSPTHLIKTRGQQATLRCSPISGHTSVYWYQQALGLGLQFLLWYDEGEERNRGNFPPRFSGRQFPNYSSELNVNALELEDSALYLCASSLRGNTEAFFGQGTRLTVV.

CDR3 coding DNA: TGTGCCAGCACCCACGGCACCGGGGAGCTGTTTTTT. It codes for CASTHGTGELFF. V gene TRBV7-9 combines with J gene TRBJ2-2; D not resolved. The length of the CDR3 is 12 residues. Between the trimmed V and J ends, which lost 7 bases and 4 bases, there was a span of 7 bases. Looked up from germline, CDR1 is SEHNR and CDR2 is FQNEAQ (reference sequence).

The V gene is TRBV23-1, the J gene TRBJ2-1, with D possibly matching TRBD1 (6 bases). TRBV23-1 is designated an ORF whose function remains uncertain. V was clipped by 1 base and J by 4 bases, with 8 bases between them. The CDR3 has 14 amino acids. The CDR3 region has the DNA TGCGCCAGCAGTCAATTCGGACAGTACAATGAGCAGTTCTTC. It specifies CASSQFGQYNEQFF.

The rearrangement uses TRBV27 and TRBJ2-7; 13 bases match TRBD2. With V trimmed by 4 bases and J by 4 bases, 10 bases remained unmatched. Per germline, CDR1 MNHEY and CDR2 SMNVEV (reference sequence). The CDR3 loop spans 17 amino acids. CDR3 protein: CASSSVVLAGGPYEQYF. CDR3 bases: TGTGCCAGCAGTTCGGTAGTACTAGCGGGAGGGCCGTACGAGCAGTACTTC.

The gene calls are TRBV10-1 and TRBJ1-1; no reliable D call. The V end lost 2 bases, the J end lost 3 bases, and 13 bases lay between the germline ends. This CDR3 is 15 amino acids long. Germline assignment: CDR1 WNHNN and CDR2 SYGVQD (reference sequence). CDR3 DNA: TGCGCCAGCAGTGAGCGGGCGCGGGCGGACACTGAAGCTTTCTTT. Amino acid sequence: CASSERARADTEAFF.

The chain couples TRBV30 to TRBJ1-1; D remains unclear. Germline values: CDR1 GTSNPN, CDR2 SVGIG (reference sequence). V was pared by 2 bases and J by 0 bases, with 4 bases between. CDR3 length: 12 residues. CDR3 sequence (DNA): TGTGCCTGGAGTATCATGAACACTGAAGCTTTCTTT. This encodes CAWSIMNTEAFF.

This sequence joins TRBV10-2 and TRBJ1-4; D possibly corresponds to TRBD1 (6 bases). Trimming pared 5 bases from V and 3 bases from J, leaving 13 bases between. This CDR3 region has 15 residues. CDR1 is WSHSY and CDR2 is SAAADI in the germline V gene. The CDR3 DNA follows: TGCGCCAGCAGTCAGGGGTCGGCTTCTAATGAAAAACTGTTTTTT. This translates into CASSQGSASNEKLFF.

The genes are TRBV28 and TRBJ2-1; 8 bases match TRBD1. Trimming removed 0 bases from V and 3 bases from J; junction bases left unmatched: 7. The CDR3 has 17 amino acids. The germline gives CDR1 MDHEN, CDR2 SYDVKM. This CDR3 reads CASSLWLQGAFYNEQFF. The CDR3 DNA follows: TGTGCCAGCAGTTTATGGCTTCAGGGGGCGTTCTACAATGAGCAGTTCTTC.

The V gene is TRBV29-1, the J gene TRBJ2-7, with 10 positions matching TRBD1. Germline V gene sequence: CDR1 SQVTM, CDR2 ANQGSEA. The ends lost 4 bases at V and 4 bases at J; junction bases unmatched: 7. CDR3 length: 14 amino acids. The CDR3 nucleotides read TGCAGCGTTGGATCCGGGACAGGGGTTTACGAGCAGTACTTC. This translates into CSVGSGTGVYEQYF.

This clone was seen once. This rearrangement joins TRBV28 to TRBJ2-2; maybe TRBD1 (5 bases). V lost 2 bases, J lost 5 bases, and 12 bases lay in between. The CDR3 has 15 amino acids. CDR1 is MDHEN, CDR2 SYDVKM, per germline. CDR3 in amino acids: CASSLRQGGTGELFF. DNA of the CDR3: TGTGCCAGCAGTTTACGGCAGGGCGGAACCGGGGAGCTGTTTTTT.

The V call is TRBV15, the J call TRBJ2-1, with TRBD2 matching over 10 bases. Per germline, CDR1 LNHNV and CDR2 YYDKDF (reference sequence). The CDR3 has 18 amino acids. V shed 1 base and J 0 bases; nucleotides not matched to a gene: 6. The CDR3 bases are TGTGCCACCAGCAGAGTGGGAGCGGGAGGGCCCTCCTACAATGAGCAGTTCTTC. The encoded protein is CATSRVGAGGPSYNEQFF.

V is TRBV5-4 and J is TRBJ2-1; D may be TRBD1 (6 bases). Between the trimmed V and J ends, which lost 0 bases and 3 bases, there was a span of 22 bases. Germline V gene lookup returns CDR1 SGHNT and CDR2 YYREEE (reference sequence). This CDR3 has 19 amino acids. The CDR3 nucleotides are TGTGCCAGCAGCTTGGGGGGGCGGACAGCTATAAAAATCTACAATGAGCAGTTCTTC. Its translation: CASSLGGRTAIKIYNEQFF.

The rearrangement links TRBV9 to TRBJ2-5, with 9 positions matching TRBD1. The DNA end is a closer match to TRBJ2-7, so the J assignment may be wrong. The CDR3 is made up of 15 amino acids. The germline gives CDR1 SGDLS, CDR2 YYNGEE. The CDR3 DNA follows: TGTGCCAGCAGCCCAGCGGGGACAGGGAGGTACGAGCAGTACTTC. It yields the protein CASSPAGTGRYEQYF.

The chain employs TRBV4-3 and TRBJ2-4, with 9 bases that match TRBD2. CDR1 and CDR2 (germline): LGHNA, YSLEER. The CDR3 is made up of 16 amino acids. The junction had 8 bases not matched to a gene; V was cut back by 3 bases and J by 5 bases. The CDR3 sequence: CASSQSGLAPQNIQYF. The CDR3 DNA follows: TGCGCCAGCAGCCAGTCGGGACTAGCTCCCCAAAACATTCAGTACTTC.

This clone was picked up a small number of times. This chain links TRBV27 with TRBJ1-2; possibly TRBD1 for D (5 bases). Germline V lookup: CDR1 MNHEY, CDR2 SMNVEV (reference sequence). Trimming left V 3 bases short and J 4 bases short, with 12 bases between. This CDR3 has 14 amino acids. The CDR3 nucleotides are TGTGCCAGCAGTTTTAGTACAGACAGCTATGGCTACACCTTC. Residues: CASSFSTDSYGYTF.